This T cell receptor beta chain originates from a study of T-cell memory formation after mild COVID-19. This clonotype was observed at least ten times. TCRdb itself ran the 5' RACE reads through MiXCR, one entry per CDR3 protein. The repertoire includes under 600,000 distinct CDR3 sequences, about 20% of them detected once, and approximately 8% sits in the top ten. Trimming stripped 1 base from V and 3 bases from J, with 9 bases between. The CDR3 length is 14 residues. The V gene's germline CDR1 is SGHAT and CDR2 FQNNGV. The chain joins TRBV11-2 to TRBJ2-5; weak D call: TRBD1 (5 bases). The receptor's source is an adult woman who had mild COVID-19 (a few samples of this study predate the infection). Cell type and time point are not known. Sequencing was performed on PBMCs or a T cell subset sorted from them (not recorded which). CDR3 bases: TGTGCCAGCAGCTTAGCGTCAGGGAAAGAGACCCAGTACTTC. Its protein product is CASSLASGKETQYF.